The 18 T cell receptor beta chains presented below share a single source sample, sequenced in a study of radiation and T cells in renal cell carcinoma. Treatment of the sample: 15 Gy SBRT to primary tumor, nephrectomy 4 weeks later. Produced via immunoSEQ multiplex PCR; TCRdb's table is partial and in-frame only. The table has 18,000 or so clones, roughly 58% seen once; the top ten hold around 11%. The input for sequencing was tumor tissue, taken from a patient whose treatment included radiotherapy and nephrectomy. These receptors all stem from a man in his fifties or sixties with renal cell carcinoma.

V is TRBV6-1 and J is TRBJ2-7; D could derive from TRBD1 or TRBD2 (6 bases each). Germline V gene sequence: CDR1 MNHNS, CDR2 SASEGT. The CDR3 covers 12 residues. V was pared by 10 bases and J by 3 bases, with 13 bases between. CDR3 region: CATTEGGYEQYF. The CDR3 DNA reads as TGTGCCACCACAGAGGGGGGCTACGAGCAGTACTTC.

The V gene is TRBV6-5, the J gene TRBJ1-5, with 7 bases that match TRBD1. This CDR3 region has 15 residues. V trimming: 6 bases; J trimming: 4 bases; junction bases outside the gene matches: 9. Germline CDR1 reads MNHEY; CDR2 reads SVGAGI. CDR3 amino acids: CASRPQTGINQPQHF. The CDR3, as DNA: TGTGCCAGCAGACCCCAGACAGGGATTAATCAGCCCCAGCATTTT.

This clone appeared a few times. This rearrangement joins TRBV2 to TRBJ2-7; no clear D gene. Trimming shortened V by 8 bases and J by 4 bases, and 6 bases separated the two germline ends. This CDR3 contains 10 residues. Germline CDR1 and CDR2: SNHLY and FYNNEI. The CDR3 loop reads CASGAYEQYF. CDR3 nucleotide sequence: TGTGCCAGCGGTGCATACGAGCAGTACTTC.

This clone was observed a single time. The chain uses TRBV7-9 and TRBJ1-1; D is unresolved. V was pared by 6 bases and J by 1 base, with 9 bases between. Germline loops: CDR1 SEHNR, CDR2 FQNEAQ (reference sequence). The CDR3 runs to 13 residues. The CDR3 bases are TGTGCCAGCAGTAGACTGCAGAACACTGAAGCTTTCTTT. It codes for CASSRLQNTEAFF.

This chain links TRBV30 with TRBJ1-4; 8 nucleotides agree with TRBD1. Germline V gene lookup returns CDR1 GTSNPN and CDR2 SVGIG (reference sequence). The length of the CDR3 is 14 residues. The ends lost 1 base at V and 8 bases at J; junction bases unmatched: 6. DNA for the CDR3: TGTGCCTGGAGTGGCGGGACAGGCGAAGAAAAACTGTTTTTT. This sequence encodes CAWSGGTGEEKLFF.

The chain employs TRBV4-1 and TRBJ1-2; 7 positions match TRBD1. Germline V gene sequence: CDR1 MGHRA, CDR2 YSYEKL. V was pared by 0 bases and J by 8 bases, with 12 bases of the junction left unmatched. This CDR3 is 16 amino acids long. CDR3: CASSQDPNRQGWGYTF. The DNA of the CDR3 is TGCGCCAGCAGCCAAGACCCCAATAGACAGGGCTGGGGCTACACCTTC.

The J gene is TRBJ2-7, the V gene TRBV10-3; 9 bases agree with TRBD1. Losses at the gene ends were 6 bases for V and 4 bases for J; bases not matched to a gene: 7. This CDR3 is 14 amino acids long. The V gene's germline CDR1 is ENHRY and CDR2 SYGVKD. The CDR3 sequence: CAIRTTGGNYEQYF. The CDR3 nucleotides are TGTGCCATCAGAACCACAGGGGGCAATTACGAGCAGTACTTC.

This sequence joins TRBV4-1 and TRBJ1-2, with D tentatively TRBD1 (6 bases). V was shortened by 0 bases and J by 0 bases, with 17 bases between the two germline ends. Germline assignment: CDR1 MGHRA and CDR2 YSYEKL. The CDR3 is 18 residues long. Here the CDR3 reads CASSQERGGHGANYGYTF. CDR3 nucleotide sequence: TGCGCCAGCAGCCAAGAGCGCGGGGGCCACGGGGCTAACTATGGCTACACCTTC.

Only a few counts were recorded for this clone. The chain carries TRBV27 and TRBJ2-5; D gene ambiguous. From germline, CDR1 is MNHEY and CDR2 SMNVEV (reference sequence). The V gene lost 4 bases and the J gene lost 4 bases, with 10 bases spanning the gap. The CDR3 totals 13 residues. CDR3 in amino acids: CASSSLAGETQYF. In DNA form, the CDR3 reads TGTGCCAGCAGTTCGCTCGCCGGAGAGACCCAGTACTTC.

This sequence joins TRBV27 and TRBJ2-1; D unclear. The germline gives CDR1 MNHEY, CDR2 SMNVEV (reference sequence). The CDR3 is 12 residues long. Between the trimmed V and J ends, which lost 3 bases and 7 bases, there was a span of 7 bases. CDR3: CASSFLGNEQFF. CDR3 nucleotides: TGTGCCAGCAGTTTTCTGGGGAATGAGCAGTTCTTC.

J is TRBJ2-7 and V is TRBV20-1, with D unclear. V lost 4 bases and J 9 bases, leaving 10 bases between the germline ends. The CDR3 is 10 amino acids. Germline assignment: CDR1 DFQATT and CDR2 SNEGSKA (reference sequence). The CDR3 region is CSATYDVQYF. The CDR3 coding sequence is TGCAGTGCTACCTATGATGTGCAGTACTTC.

The chain employs TRBV6-6 and TRBJ2-1; 15 nucleotides align to TRBD2. Germline CDR1 is MNHNY and CDR2 is SVGAGI (reference sequence). The CDR3 is 16 residues long. The J segment lost 8 bases and the V segment lost 6 bases, leaving 8 bases of the junction unmatched. The CDR3 is CASRTGLAGGRDEQFF. The CDR3 bases are TGTGCCAGCAGGACGGGACTAGCGGGAGGTAGGGATGAGCAGTTCTTC.

The chain employs TRBV18 and TRBJ2-1, with D perhaps TRBD1 or TRBD2 (5 bases each). Germline V gene data show CDR1 as KGHSH and CDR2 as LQKENI. CDR3 length equals 15 residues. V was shortened by 4 bases and J by 0 bases, with 10 bases between the two germline ends. The CDR3 DNA reads TGTGCCAGCTCACGGGACCGAGACTCCTACAATGAGCAGTTCTTC. This gives the protein CASSRDRDSYNEQFF. Drawing the rest from reference TRBV18 and TRBJ2-1, the complete variable domain is NAGVMQNPRHLVRRRGQEARLRCSPMKGHSHVYWYRQLPEEGLKFMVYLQKENIIDESGMPKERFSAEFPKEGPSILRIQQVVRGDSAAYFCASSRDRDSYNEQFFGPGTRLTVL.

The rearrangement links TRBV9 to TRBJ2-1, with D possibly matching TRBD2 (5 bases). The germline CDR1 and CDR2 sequences are SGDLS and YYNGEE. Trimming removed 5 bases at V and 8 bases at J, with 11 bases between. This CDR3 comprises 12 residues. CDR3 protein: CASSPSIDEQFF. CDR3 coding DNA: TGTGCCAGCAGTCCTAGCATCGATGAGCAGTTCTTC. The variable domain in full, completed from reference TRBV9 and TRBJ2-1, reads DSGVTQTPKHLITATGQRVTLRCSPRSGDLSVYWYQQSLDQGLQFLIQYYNGEERAKGNILERFSAQQFPDLHSELNLSSLELGDSALYFCASSPSIDEQFFGPGTRLTVL.

This clone was observed a handful of times. V gene TRBV30 combines with J gene TRBJ1-1; 7 bases match TRBD1. The V segment lost 5 bases and the J segment 4 bases; nucleotides outside the gene matches: 10. The CDR3 extends over 14 amino acids. CDR1 is GTSNPN, CDR2 SVGIG, per germline (reference sequence). The CDR3 protein is CAWDRVAGSTEAFF. CDR3 bases: TGTGCCTGGGACAGGGTGGCGGGTAGCACTGAAGCTTTCTTT.

This clone was observed a few times. The chain couples TRBV18 to TRBJ2-5; D remains unclear. V shed 2 bases and J shed 5 bases, with 12 bases lying between them. The CDR3 spans 14 residues. CDR1 KGHSH and CDR2 LQKENI come from the germline V gene. CDR3 loop: CASSPMSGRETQYF. DNA for the CDR3: TGTGCCAGCTCACCAATGTCTGGAAGGGAGACCCAGTACTTC.

This clone was seen more than once but under ten times. The CDR3 protein is CASSFSGTVRGDTQYF. The DNA of the CDR3 is TGTGCCAGCAGTTTTTCCGGGACAGTGCGGGGAGATACGCAGTATTTT. The chain combines TRBV28 with TRBJ2-3; D perhaps matches TRBD1 (7 bases). Germline V CDR1 and CDR2: MDHEN, SYDVKM. There are 16 residues in the CDR3. V was trimmed by 3 bases and J by 5 bases, leaving 18 bases between them.

There are a few counts of this clone. The rearrangement joins TRBV6-6 to TRBJ2-7; the D is unclear. This CDR3 is built from 12 residues. V was clipped by 5 bases and J by 4 bases, with 9 bases between them. Germline lookup yields CDR1 MNHNY and CDR2 SVGAGI (reference sequence). The CDR3 is CASSVLLYEQYF. The DNA of the CDR3 is TGTGCCAGCAGTGTCTTATTGTACGAGCAGTACTTC.